The 2 T cell receptor beta chains below all came from one sample that was sequenced in a study of blood T cell repertoires in COVID-19. Libraries were prepared by immunoSEQ multiplex PCR; TCRdb keeps only in-frame clonotypes and omits some of them. This table holds some 200,000 clones, about 80% found once. The specimen was peripheral blood. The origin of the receptors is a man aged 30 to 39 with active or convalescent COVID-19.

This clone was detected only once. The chain couples TRBV5-6 to TRBJ2-7, with 8 bases that match TRBD2. CDR1 is SGHDT and CDR2 is YYEEEE in the germline V gene. Trimming cost V 2 bases and J 5 bases; bases outside gene matches: 9. This CDR3 has 15 residues. Written as DNA, the CDR3 is TGTGCCAGCAGCTTCTCGACGGGAGGGCCCCACGAGCAGTACTTC. This encodes CASSFSTGGPHEQYF.

The chain uses TRBV5-4 and TRBJ2-2; 10 bases agree with TRBD2. CDR1 is SGHNT, CDR2 YYREEE, per germline (reference sequence). This CDR3 has 16 residues. V shed 4 bases, J shed 1 base, and the junction held 4 bases outside the gene matches. CDR3 nucleotides: TGTGCCAGCAGCCCGGGACTAGCGAAGAACACCGGGGAGCTGTTTTTT. As protein: CASSPGLAKNTGELFF.